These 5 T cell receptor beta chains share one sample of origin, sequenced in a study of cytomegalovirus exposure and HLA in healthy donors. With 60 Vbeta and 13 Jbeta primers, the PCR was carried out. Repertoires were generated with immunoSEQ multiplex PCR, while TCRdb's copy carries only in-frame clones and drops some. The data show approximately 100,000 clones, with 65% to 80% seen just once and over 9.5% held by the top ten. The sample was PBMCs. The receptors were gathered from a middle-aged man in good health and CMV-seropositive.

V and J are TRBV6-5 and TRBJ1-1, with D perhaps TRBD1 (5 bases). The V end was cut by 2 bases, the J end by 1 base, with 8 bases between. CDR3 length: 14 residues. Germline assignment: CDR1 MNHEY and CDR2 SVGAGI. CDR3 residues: CASSYVTGNTEAFF. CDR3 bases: TGTGCCAGCAGTTACGTAACAGGGAACACTGAAGCTTTCTTT.

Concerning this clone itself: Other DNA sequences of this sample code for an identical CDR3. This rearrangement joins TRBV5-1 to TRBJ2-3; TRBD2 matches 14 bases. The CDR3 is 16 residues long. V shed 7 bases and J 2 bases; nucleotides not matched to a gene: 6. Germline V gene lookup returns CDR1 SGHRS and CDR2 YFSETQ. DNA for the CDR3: TGCGCCAGCCGATCGGGACTAGCGGGGGACACAGATACGCAGTATTTT. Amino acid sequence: CASRSGLAGDTDTQYF.

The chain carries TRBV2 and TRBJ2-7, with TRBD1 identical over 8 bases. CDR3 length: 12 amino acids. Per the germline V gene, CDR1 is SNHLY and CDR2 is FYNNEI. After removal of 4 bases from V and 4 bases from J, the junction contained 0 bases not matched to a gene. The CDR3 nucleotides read TGTGCCAGCAGTGGACAGGGGTACGAGCAGTACTTC. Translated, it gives CASSGQGYEQYF. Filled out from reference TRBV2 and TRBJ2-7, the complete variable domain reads EPEVTQTPSHQVTQMGQEVILRCVPISNHLYFYWYRQILGQKVEFLVSFYNNEISEKSEIFDDQFSVERPDGSNFTLKIRSTKLEDSAMYFCASSGQGYEQYFGPGTRLTVT.

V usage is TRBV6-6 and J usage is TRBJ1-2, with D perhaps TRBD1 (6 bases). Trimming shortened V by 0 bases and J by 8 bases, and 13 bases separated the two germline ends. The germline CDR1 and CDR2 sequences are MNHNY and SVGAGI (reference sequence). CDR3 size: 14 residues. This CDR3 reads CASSYSAGVMGYTF. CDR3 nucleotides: TGTGCCAGCAGTTACTCGGCAGGGGTTATGGGCTACACCTTC.

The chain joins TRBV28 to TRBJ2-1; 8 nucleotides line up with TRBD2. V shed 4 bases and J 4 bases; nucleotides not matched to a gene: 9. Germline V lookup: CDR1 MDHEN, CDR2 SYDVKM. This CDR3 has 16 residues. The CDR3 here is CASSSPGAGAYNEQFF. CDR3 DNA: TGTGCCAGCAGTTCCCCGGGAGCGGGAGCGTACAATGAGCAGTTCTTC.